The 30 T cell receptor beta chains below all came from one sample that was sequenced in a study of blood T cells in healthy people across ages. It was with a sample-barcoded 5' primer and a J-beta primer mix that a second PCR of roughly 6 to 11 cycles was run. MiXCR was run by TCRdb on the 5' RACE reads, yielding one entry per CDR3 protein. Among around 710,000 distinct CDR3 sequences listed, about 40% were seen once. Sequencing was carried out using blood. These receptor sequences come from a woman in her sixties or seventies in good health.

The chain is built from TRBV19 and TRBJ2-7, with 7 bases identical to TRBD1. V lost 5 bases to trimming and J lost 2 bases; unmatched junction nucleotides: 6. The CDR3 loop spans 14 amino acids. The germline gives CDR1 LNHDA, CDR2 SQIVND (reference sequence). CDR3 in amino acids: CASSPGQRTYEQYF. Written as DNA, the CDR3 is TGTGCCAGTAGTCCGGGACAGCGTACCTACGAGCAGTACTTC. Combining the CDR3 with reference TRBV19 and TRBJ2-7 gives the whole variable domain DGGITQSPKYLFRKEGQNVTLSCEQNLNHDAMYWYRQDPGQGLRLIYYSQIVNDFQKGDIAEGYSVSREKKESFPLTVTSAQKNPTAFYLCASSPGQRTYEQYFGPGTRLTVT.

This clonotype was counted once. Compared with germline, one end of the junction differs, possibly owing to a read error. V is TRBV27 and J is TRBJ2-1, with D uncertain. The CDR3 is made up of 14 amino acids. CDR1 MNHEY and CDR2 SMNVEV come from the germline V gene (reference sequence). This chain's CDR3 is CTSSLVVRFNEQFF. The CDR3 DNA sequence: TGTACCAGCAGTTTAGTAGTAAGGTTCAATGAGCAGTTCTTC.

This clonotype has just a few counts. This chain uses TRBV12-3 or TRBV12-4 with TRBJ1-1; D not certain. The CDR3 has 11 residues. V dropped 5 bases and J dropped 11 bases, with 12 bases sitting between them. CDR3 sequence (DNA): TGTGCCAGCAGTCCCCAGGAGGCGGCTTTCTTT. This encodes CASSPQEAAFF.

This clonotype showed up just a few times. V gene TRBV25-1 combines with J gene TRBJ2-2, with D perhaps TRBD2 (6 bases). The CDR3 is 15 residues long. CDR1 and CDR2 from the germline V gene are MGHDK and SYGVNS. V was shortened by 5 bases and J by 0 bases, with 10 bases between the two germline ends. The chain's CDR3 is CASSNRGSNTGELFF. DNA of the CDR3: TGTGCCAGCAGTAATCGGGGGTCGAACACCGGGGAGCTGTTTTTT. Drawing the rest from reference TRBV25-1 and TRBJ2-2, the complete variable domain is EADIYQTPRYLVIGTGKKITLECSQTMGHDKMYWYQQDPGMELHLIHYSYGVNSTEKGDLSSESTVSRIRTEHFPLTLESARPSHTSQYLCASSNRGSNTGELFFGEGSRLTVL.

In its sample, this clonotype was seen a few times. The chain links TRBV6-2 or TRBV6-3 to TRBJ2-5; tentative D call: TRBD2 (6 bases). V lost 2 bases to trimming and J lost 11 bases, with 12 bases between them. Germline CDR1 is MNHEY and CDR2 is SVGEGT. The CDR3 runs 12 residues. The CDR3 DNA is TGTGCCAGCAGTTACGGGACTCATGAGCAGTACTTC. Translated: CASSYGTHEQYF.

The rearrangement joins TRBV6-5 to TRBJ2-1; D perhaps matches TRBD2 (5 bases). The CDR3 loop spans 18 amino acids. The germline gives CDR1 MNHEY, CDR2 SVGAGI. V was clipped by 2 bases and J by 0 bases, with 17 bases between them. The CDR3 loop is CASSYEPVAFSSYNEQFF. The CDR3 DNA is TGTGCCAGCAGTTACGAACCCGTAGCGTTTAGCTCCTACAATGAGCAGTTCTTC.

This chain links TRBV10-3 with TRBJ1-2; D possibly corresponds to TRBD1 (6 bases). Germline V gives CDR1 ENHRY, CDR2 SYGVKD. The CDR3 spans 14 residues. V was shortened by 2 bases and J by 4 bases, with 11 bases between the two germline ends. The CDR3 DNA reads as TGTGCCATCAGTGAGCCGGGACAAGGCTATGGCTACACCTTC. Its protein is CAISEPGQGYGYTF.

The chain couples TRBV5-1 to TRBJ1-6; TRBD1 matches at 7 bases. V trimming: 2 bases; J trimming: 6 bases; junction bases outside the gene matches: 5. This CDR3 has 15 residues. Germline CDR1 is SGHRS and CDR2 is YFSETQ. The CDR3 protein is CASSLQGRGNSPLHF. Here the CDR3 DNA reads TGCGCCAGCAGCTTACAGGGGCGAGGTAATTCACCCCTCCACTTT.

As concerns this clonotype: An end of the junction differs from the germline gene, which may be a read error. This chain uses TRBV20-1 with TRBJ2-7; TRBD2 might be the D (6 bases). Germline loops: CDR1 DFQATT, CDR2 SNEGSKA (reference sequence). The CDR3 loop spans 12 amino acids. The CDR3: CSAGGLPYGQYF. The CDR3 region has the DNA TGCAGTGCCGGAGGGCTTCCCTACGGGCAGTACTTC.

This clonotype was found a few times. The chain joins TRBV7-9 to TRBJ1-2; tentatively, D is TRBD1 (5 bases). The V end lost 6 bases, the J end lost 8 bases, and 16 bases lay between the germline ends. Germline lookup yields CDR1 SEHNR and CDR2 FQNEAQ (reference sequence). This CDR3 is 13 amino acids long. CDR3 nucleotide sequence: TGTGCCAGCAGTGGGACGGGAGATGGGGGCTACACCTTC. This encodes CASSGTGDGGYTF.

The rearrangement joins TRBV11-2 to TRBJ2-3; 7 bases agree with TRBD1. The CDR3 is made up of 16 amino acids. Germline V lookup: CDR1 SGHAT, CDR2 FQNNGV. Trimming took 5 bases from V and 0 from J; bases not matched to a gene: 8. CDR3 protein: CASSPQGELSTDTQYF. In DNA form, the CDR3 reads TGTGCCAGCAGCCCCCAGGGGGAGCTAAGCACAGATACGCAGTATTTT.

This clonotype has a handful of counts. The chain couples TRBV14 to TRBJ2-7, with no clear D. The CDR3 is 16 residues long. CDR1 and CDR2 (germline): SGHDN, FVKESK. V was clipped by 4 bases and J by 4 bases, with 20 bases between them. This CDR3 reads CASSLITGPQNYEQYF. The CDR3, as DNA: TGTGCCAGCAGCCTCATCACCGGGCCCCAAAATTACGAGCAGTACTTC.

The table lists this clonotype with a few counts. The CDR3 sequence is CASSQVAGGSGANVLTF. The CDR3 DNA sequence: TGTGCCAGCAGCCAAGTGGCGGGGGGGTCTGGGGCCAACGTCCTGACTTTC. The chain recombines TRBV3-1 with TRBJ2-6, with 9 bases aligning to TRBD2. Germline CDR1 LGHDT, CDR2 YNNKEL (reference sequence). This CDR3 is built from 17 residues. The V gene end was trimmed by 1 base and the J gene end by 1 base; junction bases not matched to a gene: 2.

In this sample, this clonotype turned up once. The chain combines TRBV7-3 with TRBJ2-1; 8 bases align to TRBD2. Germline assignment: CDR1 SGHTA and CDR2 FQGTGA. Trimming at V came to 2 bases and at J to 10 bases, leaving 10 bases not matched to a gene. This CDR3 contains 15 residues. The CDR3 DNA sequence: TGTGCCAGCAGCTTATCGGGGGGGGCCCTCCAAGAGCAGTTCTTC. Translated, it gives CASSLSGGALQEQFF.

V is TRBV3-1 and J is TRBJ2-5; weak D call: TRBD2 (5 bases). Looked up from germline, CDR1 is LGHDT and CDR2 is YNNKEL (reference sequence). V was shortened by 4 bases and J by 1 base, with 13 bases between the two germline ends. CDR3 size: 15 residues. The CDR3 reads CASSPRGEAQETQYF. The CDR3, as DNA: TGTGCCAGCAGCCCCCGGGGAGAGGCCCAAGAGACCCAGTACTTC.

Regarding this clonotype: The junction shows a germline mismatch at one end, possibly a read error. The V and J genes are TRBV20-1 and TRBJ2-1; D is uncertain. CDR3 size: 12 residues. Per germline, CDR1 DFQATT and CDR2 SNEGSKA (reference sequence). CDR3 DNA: TGCGGTGCTAGAGATCCATCGGGTGAGCAGTTCTTC. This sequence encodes CGARDPSGEQFF.

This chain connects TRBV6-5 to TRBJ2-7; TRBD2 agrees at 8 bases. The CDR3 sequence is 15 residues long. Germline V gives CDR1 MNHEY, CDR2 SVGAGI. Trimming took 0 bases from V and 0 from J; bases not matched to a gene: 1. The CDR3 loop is CASSYSRGASYEQYF. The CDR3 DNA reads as TGTGCCAGCAGTTACTCGCGGGGGGCCTCCTACGAGCAGTACTTC.

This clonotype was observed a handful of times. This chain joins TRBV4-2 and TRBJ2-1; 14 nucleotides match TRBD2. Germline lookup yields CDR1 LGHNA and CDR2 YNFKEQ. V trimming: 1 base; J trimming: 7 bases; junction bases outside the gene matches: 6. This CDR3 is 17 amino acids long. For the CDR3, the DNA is TGTGCCAGCAGCCAAGCATATCGGACTAGCGGGAGGAATGAGCAGTTCTTC. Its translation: CASSQAYRTSGRNEQFF.

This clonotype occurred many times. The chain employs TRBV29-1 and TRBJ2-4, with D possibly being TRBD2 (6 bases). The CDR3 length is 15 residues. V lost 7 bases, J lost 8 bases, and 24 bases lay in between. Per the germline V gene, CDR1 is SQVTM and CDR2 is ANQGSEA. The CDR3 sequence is CSATNAGGGGDIQYF. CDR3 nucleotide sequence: TGCAGCGCAACAAACGCCGGGGGAGGAGGGGACATTCAGTACTTC.

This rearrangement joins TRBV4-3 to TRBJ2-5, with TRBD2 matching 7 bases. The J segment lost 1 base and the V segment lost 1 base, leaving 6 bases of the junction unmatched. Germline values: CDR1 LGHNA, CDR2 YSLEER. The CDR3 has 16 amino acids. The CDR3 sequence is CASSQGLATPQETQYF. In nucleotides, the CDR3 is TGCGCCAGCAGCCAAGGACTAGCTACCCCCCAAGAGACCCAGTACTTC.

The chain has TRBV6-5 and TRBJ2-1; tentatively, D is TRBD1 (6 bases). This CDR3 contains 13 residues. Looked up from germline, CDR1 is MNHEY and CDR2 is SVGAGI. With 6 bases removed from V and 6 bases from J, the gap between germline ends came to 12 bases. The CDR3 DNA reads TGTGCCAGCAGGACCCCCAGGGGCAATGAGCAGTTCTTC. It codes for CASRTPRGNEQFF.

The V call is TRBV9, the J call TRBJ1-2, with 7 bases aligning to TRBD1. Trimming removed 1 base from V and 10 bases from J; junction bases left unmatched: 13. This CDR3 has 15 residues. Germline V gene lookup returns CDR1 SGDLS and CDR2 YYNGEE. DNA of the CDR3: TGTGCCAGCAGCGTAAACCCGGGACAGCAGGAAACCTACACCTTC. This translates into CASSVNPGQQETYTF.

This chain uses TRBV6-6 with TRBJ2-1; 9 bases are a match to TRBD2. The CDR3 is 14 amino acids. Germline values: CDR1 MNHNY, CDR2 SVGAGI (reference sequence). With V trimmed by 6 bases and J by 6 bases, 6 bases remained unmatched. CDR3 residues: CASSKGTSTNEQFF. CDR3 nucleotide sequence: TGTGCCAGCAGCAAGGGGACTAGCACCAATGAGCAGTTCTTC.

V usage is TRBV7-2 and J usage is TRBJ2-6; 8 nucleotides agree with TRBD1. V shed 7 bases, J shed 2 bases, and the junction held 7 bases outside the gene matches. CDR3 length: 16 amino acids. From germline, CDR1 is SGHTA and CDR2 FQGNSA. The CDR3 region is CASTRTGTPGANVLTF. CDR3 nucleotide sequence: TGTGCCAGCACCAGGACAGGGACCCCTGGGGCCAACGTCCTGACTTTC.

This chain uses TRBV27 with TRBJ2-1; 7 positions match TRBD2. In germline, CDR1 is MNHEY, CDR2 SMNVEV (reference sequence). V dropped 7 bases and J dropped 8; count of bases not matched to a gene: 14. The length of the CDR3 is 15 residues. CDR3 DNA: TGTGCCAGCATGGGGACTACGGGACGAATGCATGAGCAGTTCTTC. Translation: CASMGTTGRMHEQFF.

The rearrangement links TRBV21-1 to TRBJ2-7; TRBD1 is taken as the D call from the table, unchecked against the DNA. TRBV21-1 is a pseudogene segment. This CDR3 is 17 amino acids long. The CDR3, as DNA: TGTGCCAGCAGCCGTAAGTGTGACAGGAGGAGCTCCTACGAGCAGTACTTC. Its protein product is CASSRKCDRRSSYEQYF.

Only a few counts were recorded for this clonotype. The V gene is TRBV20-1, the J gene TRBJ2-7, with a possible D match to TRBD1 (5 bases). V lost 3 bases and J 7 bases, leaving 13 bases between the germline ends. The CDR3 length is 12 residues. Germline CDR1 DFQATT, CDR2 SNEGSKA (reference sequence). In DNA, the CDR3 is TGCAGTGCTAGGCCTAGGGGCGATGAGCAGTACTTC. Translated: CSARPRGDEQYF.

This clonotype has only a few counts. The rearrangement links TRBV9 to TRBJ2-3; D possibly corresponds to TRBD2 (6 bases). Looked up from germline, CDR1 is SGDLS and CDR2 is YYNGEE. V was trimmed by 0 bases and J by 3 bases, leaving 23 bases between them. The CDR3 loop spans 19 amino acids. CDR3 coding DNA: TGTGCCAGCAGCGTAGACCAGCCAAGGAGGGCTAGTGTGACAGATACGCAGTATTTT. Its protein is CASSVDQPRRASVTDTQYF.

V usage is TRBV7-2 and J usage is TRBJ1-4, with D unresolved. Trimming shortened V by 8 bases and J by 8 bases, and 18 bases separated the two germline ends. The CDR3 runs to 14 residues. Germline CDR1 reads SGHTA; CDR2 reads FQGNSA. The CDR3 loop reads CASRPANRLEKLFF. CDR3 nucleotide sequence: TGTGCCAGCCGGCCGGCAAATAGACTGGAAAAACTGTTTTTT.

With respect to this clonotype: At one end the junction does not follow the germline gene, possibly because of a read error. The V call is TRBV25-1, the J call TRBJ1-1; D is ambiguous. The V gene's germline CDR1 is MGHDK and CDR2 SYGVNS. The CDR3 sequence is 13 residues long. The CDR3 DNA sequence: TGTGCCAGCAGAGACTCGTCGTGGACTGAGGCTTTCTTT. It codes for CASRDSSWTEAFF. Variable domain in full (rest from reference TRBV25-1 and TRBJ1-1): EADIYQTPRYLVIGTGKKITLECSQTMGHDKMYWYQQDPGMELHLIHYSYGVNSTEKGDLSSESTVSRIRTEHFPLTLESARPSHTSQYLCASRDSSWTEAFFGQGTRLTVV.